Listed below are T cell receptor beta chains from one sample, sequenced in a study of T-cell reconstitution after alpha-beta-depleted transplantation in children. One entry per CDR3 protein, called by TCRdb with MiXCR from the PCR reads. This repertoire shows 450,000 to 600,000 distinct CDR3 sequences, 30% to 35% found once; its top ten account for 2.4%. Here the sequenced sample was PBMCs from the stem cell graft donor, taken from the stem cell graft. These receptor sequences come from a human donor who donated a stem cell graft to a child with aplastic anemia. CDR3s include the opening cysteine and the closing phenylalanine or tryptophan. Each record gives: D gene, clone size, J gene, V gene, CDR3 DNA, CDR3 protein. The D gene is left open where the match is weak. The size of a clone is reported for some rows only, either as once, few or many, or as a class for expanded clones.

TRBD1,.,TRBJ1-5,TRBV20-1,TGCAGTGCTAGAAATGGACAGGGTAATCAGCCCCAGCATTTT,CSARNGQGNQPQHF
.,few,TRBJ2-4,TRBV27,TGTGCCAGCAGTCCTGGACGGATCAAAAACATTCAGTACTTC,CASSPGRIKNIQYF
TRBD2,.,TRBJ2-3,TRBV10-1,TGCGCCAGCAGTGGACTAGCGGGAAGCGCAGATACGCAGTATTTT,CASSGLAGSADTQYF
.,few,TRBJ2-1,TRBV7-2,TGTGCCAGCAGCTTAGGGGAGAATGAGCAGTTCTTC,CASSLGENEQFF
TRBD1,.,TRBJ1-4,TRBV20-1,TGCAGTGCTAGTAACAGGGGGCCTGAAAAACTGTTTTTT,CSASNRGPEKLFF
.,.,TRBJ2-7,TRBV9,TGTGCCAGCAGCGCCCGACCCGGGACGGGGACCTACGAGCAGTACTTC,CASSARPGTGTYEQYF
.,.,TRBJ1-3,TRBV6-5,TGTGCCAGCAGTTATGAGGGGGGACCTGGAAACACCATATATTTT,CASSYEGGPGNTIYF
.,few,TRBJ1-6,TRBV29-1,TGCAGCGTTGGGGTCCCGAATGATGTGGCCCTCCACTTT,CSVGVPNDVALHF
TRBD1,.,TRBJ1-5,TRBV6-1,TGTGCCAGCAGGGGACAGGGGGCGGGTCAGCCCCAGCATTTT,CASRGQGAGQPQHF
.,.,TRBJ2-6,TRBV7-3,TGTGCCAGCAGCGCCGAACTGGGGGCTGGGGCCAACGTCCTGACTTTC,CASSAELGAGANVLTF
.,.,TRBJ2-5,TRBV7-7,TGTGCCAGCAGCTTTATGGGGCAGCTCTCAGAGACCCAGTACTTC,CASSFMGQLSETQYF
.,.,TRBJ1-2,TRBV20-1,TGCAGTGCTAGAGATTTTAAAGGGAATTTGGCAGACGGCTACACCTTC,CSARDFKGNLADGYTF
.,few,TRBJ2-1,TRBV5-1,TGCGCCAGCTCGCAAACAGGGTCCGGCCACGATGAGCAGTTCTTC,CASSQTGSGHDEQFF
.,few,TRBJ1-1,TRBV7-9,TGTGCCAGCAGCTCCGGGACGGACGGCACTGAAGCTTTCTTT,CASSSGTDGTEAFF
.,.,TRBJ2-1,TRBV4-1,TGCGCCAGCAGCCAAGGCATATCGTCTGAGCAGTTCTTC,CASSQGISSEQFF
.,few,TRBJ2-1,TRBV10-2,TGCGCCACCCGTGACAGATTATACAATGAGCAGTTCTTC,CATRDRLYNEQFF
.,.,TRBJ2-1,TRBV29-1,TGCAGCGGAGGAGGGGGAGGCTCCTACAATGAGCAGTTCTTC,CSGGGGGSYNEQFF
.,.,TRBJ2-7,TRBV29-1,TGCAGCGTTGAAGATAAGGGAAGCTCCTACGAGCAGTACTTC,CSVEDKGSSYEQYF
TRBD2,few,TRBJ2-1,TRBV5-1,TGCGCCAGCAGCTTGGCCGGGCTAGCGGGCGGTGAGCAGTTCTTC,CASSLAGLAGGEQFF
TRBD1,.,TRBJ2-1,TRBV10-3,TGTGCCATCAGTGAAAGGGGGACAGGGTCCCCCTCGGGCAATGAGCAGTTCTTC,CAISERGTGSPSGNEQFF
TRBD2,.,TRBJ2-1,TRBV19,TGTGCCAGTAGTAGGACTAGCGGGGCTAACTCCTACAATGAGCAGTTCTTC,CASSRTSGANSYNEQFF
.,few,TRBJ2-3,TRBV20-1,TGCAGTGCTAGCGGGGGAACTAGCACAGATACGCAGTATTTT,CSASGGTSTDTQYF
.,.,TRBJ2-3,TRBV3-1,TGTGCCAGCAGCCAGACCTCGGGGCTCGGCACAGATACGCAGTATTTT,CASSQTSGLGTDTQYF
.,.,TRBJ2-4,TRBV20-1,TGCAGTGCTAGAGAGGGAGTTGACGGAAACATTCAGTACTTC,CSAREGVDGNIQYF
.,.,TRBJ2-1,TRBV12-3/TRBV12-4,TGTGCCAGCAGCGCGGGACTGGCTACGGGTGAGCAGTTCTTC,CASSAGLATGEQFF
.,few,TRBJ2-1,TRBV7-2,TGTGCCAGCACCTTTAGGGTTGGTTCCTACAATGAGCAGTTCTTC,CASTFRVGSYNEQFF
TRBD2,many,TRBJ2-3,TRBV24-1,TGTGCCACCAGTGGTCTGCGGCGGGAGAGGAGTCAAAGCACAGATACGCAGTATTTT,CATSGLRRERSQSTDTQYF
TRBD2,.,TRBJ2-1,TRBV10-3,TGTGCCATCAGTGACCAGCCAGGACTAGCGGGATACAATGAGCAGTTCTTC,CAISDQPGLAGYNEQFF